The entry that follows covers one T cell receptor (beta chain) sequence. Its specificity is unknown. This sample was taken from a study of monozygotic twins with inflammatory bowel disease. The study, taken as a whole, reports: Lower sharing of clonotypes with other individuals was seen in IBD patients than in healthy twins. This was most marked in patients showing signs of disease activity. Treatment differences in immunosuppression may have added variability to the repertoires of patients.

CDR1 is MDHEN and CDR2 is SYDVKM in the germline V gene. CDR3 size: 13 residues. UMIs were attached via template switching, each with a 6-nucleotide sample barcode. After re-calling the 5' RACE reads, TCRdb lists one entry per CDR3 protein, DNA absent. The sample's table shows just over 300,000 distinct CDR3 sequences. Sequenced: blood. This clonotype originated in a human donor with ulcerative colitis or Crohn's disease, or a healthy co-twin of an affected twin (not recorded which). The V and J genes are TRBV28 and TRBJ2-7. The CDR3 sequence is CASSLGVMYEQYF.